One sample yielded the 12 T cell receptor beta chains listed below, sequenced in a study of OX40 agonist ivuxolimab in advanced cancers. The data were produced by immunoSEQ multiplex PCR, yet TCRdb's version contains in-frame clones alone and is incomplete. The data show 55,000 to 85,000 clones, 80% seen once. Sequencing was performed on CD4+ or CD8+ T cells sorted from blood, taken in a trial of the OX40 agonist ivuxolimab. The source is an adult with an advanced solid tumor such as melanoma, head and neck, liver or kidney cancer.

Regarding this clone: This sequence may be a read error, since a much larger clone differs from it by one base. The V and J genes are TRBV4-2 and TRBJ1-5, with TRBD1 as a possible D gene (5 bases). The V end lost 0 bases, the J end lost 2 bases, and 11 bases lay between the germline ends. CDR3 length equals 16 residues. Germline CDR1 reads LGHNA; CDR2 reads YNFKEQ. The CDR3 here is CASSQDGGIGNQPQHF. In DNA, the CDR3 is TGTGCCAGCAGCCAAGATGGGGGGATAGGCAATCAGCCCCAGCATTTT.

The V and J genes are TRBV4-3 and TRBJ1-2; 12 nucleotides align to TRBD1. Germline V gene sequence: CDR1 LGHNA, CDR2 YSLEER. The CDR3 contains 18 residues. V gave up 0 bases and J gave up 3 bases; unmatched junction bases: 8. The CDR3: CASSQEYGTGGYDYGYTF. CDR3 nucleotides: TGCGCCAGCAGCCAAGAGTACGGGACAGGGGGCTACGACTATGGCTACACCTTC.

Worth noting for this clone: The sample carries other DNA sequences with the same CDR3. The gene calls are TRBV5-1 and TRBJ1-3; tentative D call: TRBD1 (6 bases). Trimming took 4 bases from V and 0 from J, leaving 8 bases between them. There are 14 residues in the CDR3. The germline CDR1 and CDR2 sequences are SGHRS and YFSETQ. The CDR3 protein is CASSLTGSGNTIYF. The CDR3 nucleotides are TGCGCCAGCAGCCTGACAGGCTCTGGAAACACCATATATTTT.

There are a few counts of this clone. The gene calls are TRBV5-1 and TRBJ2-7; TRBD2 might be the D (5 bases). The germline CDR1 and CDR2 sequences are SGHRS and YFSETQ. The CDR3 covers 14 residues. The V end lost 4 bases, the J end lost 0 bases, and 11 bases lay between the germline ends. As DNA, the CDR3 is TGCGCCAGCAGCCTGGACTCAAGCTCCTACGAGCAGTACTTC. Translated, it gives CASSLDSSSYEQYF.

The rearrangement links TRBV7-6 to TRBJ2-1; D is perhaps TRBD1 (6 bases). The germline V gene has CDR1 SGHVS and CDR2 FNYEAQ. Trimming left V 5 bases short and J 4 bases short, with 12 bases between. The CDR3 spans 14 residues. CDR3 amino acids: CASSPPRGYNEQFF. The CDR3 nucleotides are TGTGCCAGCAGCCCACCCAGGGGATACAATGAGCAGTTCTTC.

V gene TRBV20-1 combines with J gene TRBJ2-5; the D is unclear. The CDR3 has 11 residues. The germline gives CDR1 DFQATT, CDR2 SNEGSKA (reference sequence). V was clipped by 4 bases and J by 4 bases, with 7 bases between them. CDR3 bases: TGCAGTGCTAATGCTCCAGAGACCCAGTACTTC. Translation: CSANAPETQYF.

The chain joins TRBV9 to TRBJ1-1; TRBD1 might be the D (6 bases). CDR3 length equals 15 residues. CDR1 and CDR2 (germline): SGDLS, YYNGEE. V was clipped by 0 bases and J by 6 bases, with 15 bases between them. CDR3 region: CASSVAPGAPAEAFF. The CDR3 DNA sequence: TGTGCCAGCAGCGTAGCTCCAGGGGCGCCGGCTGAAGCTTTCTTT.

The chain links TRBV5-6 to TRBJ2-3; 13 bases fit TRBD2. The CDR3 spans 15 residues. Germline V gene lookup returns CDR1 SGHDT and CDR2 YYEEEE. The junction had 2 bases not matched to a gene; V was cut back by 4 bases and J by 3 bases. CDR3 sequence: CASSTGLAGTDTQYF. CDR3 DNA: TGTGCCAGCAGCACGGGACTAGCGGGAACAGATACGCAGTATTTT.

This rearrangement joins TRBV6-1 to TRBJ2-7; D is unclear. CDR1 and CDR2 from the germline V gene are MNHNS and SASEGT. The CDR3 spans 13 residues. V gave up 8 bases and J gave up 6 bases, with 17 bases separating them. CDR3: CASDSPGNREQYF. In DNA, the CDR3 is TGTGCCAGCGATTCCCCAGGAAACCGCGAGCAGTACTTC.

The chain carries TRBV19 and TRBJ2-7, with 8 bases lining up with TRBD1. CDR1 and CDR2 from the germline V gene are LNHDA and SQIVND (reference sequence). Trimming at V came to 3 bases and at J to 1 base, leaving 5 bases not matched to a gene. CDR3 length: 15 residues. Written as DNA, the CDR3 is TGTGCCAGTAGTATTGCGACAGGGGTGTCCTACGAGCAGTACTTC. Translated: CASSIATGVSYEQYF.

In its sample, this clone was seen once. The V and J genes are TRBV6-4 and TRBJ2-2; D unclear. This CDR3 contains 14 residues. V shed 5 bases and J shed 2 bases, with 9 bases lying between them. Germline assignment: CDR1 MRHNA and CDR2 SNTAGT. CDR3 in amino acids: CASSSGQNTGELFF. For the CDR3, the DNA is TGTGCCAGCAGTTCGGGCCAAAACACCGGGGAGCTGTTTTTT.

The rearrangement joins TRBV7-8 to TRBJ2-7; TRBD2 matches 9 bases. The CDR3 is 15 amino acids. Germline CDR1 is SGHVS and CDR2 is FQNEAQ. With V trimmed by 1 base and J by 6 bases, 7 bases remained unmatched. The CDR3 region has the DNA TGTGCCAGCAGCTTAGAGGGACTAGCCGGAGGCGAGCAGTACTTC. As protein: CASSLEGLAGGEQYF.